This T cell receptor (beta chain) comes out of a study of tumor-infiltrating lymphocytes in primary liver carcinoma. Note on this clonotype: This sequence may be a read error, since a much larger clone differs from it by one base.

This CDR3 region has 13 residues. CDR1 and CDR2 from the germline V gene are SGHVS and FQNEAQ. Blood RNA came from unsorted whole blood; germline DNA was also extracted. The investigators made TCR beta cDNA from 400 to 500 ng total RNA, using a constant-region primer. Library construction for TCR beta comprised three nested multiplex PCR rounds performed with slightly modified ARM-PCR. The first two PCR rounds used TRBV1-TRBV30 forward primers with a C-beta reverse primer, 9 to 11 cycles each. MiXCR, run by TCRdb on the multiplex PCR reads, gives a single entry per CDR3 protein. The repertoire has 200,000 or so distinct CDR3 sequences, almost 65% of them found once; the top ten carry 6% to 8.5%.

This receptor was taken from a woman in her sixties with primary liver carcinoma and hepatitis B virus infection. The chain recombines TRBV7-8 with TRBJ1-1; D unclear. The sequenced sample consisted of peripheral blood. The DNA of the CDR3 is TGTGCCAGCGGCTTAAGCCTGAACACTGAAGCTTTCTTT. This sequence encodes CASGLSLNTEAFF.